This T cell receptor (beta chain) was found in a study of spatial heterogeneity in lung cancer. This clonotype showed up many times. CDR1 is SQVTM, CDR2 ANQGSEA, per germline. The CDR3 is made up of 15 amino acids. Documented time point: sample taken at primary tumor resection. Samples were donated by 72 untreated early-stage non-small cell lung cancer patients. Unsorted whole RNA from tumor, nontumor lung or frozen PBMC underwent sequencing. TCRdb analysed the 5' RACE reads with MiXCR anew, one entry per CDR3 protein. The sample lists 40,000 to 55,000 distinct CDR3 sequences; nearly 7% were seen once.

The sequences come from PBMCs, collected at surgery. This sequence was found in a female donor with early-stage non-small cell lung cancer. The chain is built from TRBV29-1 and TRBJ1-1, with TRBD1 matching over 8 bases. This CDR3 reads CSVQSGQAIATEAFF. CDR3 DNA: TGCAGTGTGCAATCGGGACAGGCTATAGCCACTGAAGCTTTCTTT.